This T cell receptor (beta chain) was identified during a study of blood T cell repertoires in COVID-19. Study-wide background: Donors in the United States, Italy and Spain gave samples during acute or convalescent COVID-19. PBMCs, B-cell-depleted T cells, or T cells were the source of the cDNA or gDNA that made up the material.

By sample fraction, this clone is medium-sized (0.01 to 0.1%). V gave up 2 bases and J gave up 0 bases, with 11 bases separating them. Germline values: CDR1 MDHEN, CDR2 SYDVKM. The CDR3 length is 16 residues. Data came from immunoSEQ multiplex PCR; TCRdb stores just in-frame clones and leaves some out. The profile covers roughly 71,000 clones, with 70% to 90% appearing a single time and roughly 18% taken by the ten largest. The sequence derives from a woman of 80 years or more with acute or convalescent COVID-19. Sample: peripheral blood. The V and J genes are TRBV28 and TRBJ1-3, with D unresolved. The CDR3 spells CASSLEAVDSGNTIYF. CDR3 DNA: TGTGCCAGCAGTTTAGAGGCAGTGGACTCTGGAAACACCATATATTTT.